This T cell receptor beta chain was obtained from a study of T cells in Graves' hyperthyroidism and ophthalmopathy. V was pared by 2 bases and J by 2 bases, with 10 bases between. This CDR3 region has 14 residues. Germline V gene data show CDR1 as SGHNT and CDR2 as YYREEE (reference sequence). This clonotype came up many times. The source material, RNA transcripts, was used to amplify TCR beta CDR3 regions. The HTBI primer set served for first-round RT-PCR of the TCR CDR3. MiXCR, applied by TCRdb to the multiplex PCR reads, yields one record per CDR3 protein. The table shows 350,000 or so distinct CDR3 sequences, with roughly 17% occurring only once.

This TCR came from a woman in her 30s with Graves' hyperthyroidism that later progressed to Graves' ophthalmopathy. The J gene is TRBJ2-5, the V gene TRBV5-4; TRBD1 might be the D (5 bases). Sequences were obtained from blood. CDR3 in amino acids: CASSFYDRQETQYF. The CDR3, as DNA: TGTGCCAGCAGCTTCTATGACAGACAAGAGACCCAGTACTTC.